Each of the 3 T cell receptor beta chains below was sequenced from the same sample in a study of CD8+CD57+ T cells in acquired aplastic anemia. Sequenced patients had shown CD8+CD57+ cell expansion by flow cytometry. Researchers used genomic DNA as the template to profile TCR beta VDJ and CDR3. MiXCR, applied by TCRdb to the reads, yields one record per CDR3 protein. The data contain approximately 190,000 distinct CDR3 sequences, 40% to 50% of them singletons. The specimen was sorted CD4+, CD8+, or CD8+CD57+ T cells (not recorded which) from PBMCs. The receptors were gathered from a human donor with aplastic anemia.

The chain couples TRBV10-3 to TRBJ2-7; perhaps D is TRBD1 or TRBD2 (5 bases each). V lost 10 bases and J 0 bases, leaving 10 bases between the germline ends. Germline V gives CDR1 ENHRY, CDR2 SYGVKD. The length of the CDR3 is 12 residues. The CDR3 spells CATGTGSYEQYF. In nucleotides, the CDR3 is TGTGCCACGGGGACGGGCTCCTACGAGCAGTACTTC.

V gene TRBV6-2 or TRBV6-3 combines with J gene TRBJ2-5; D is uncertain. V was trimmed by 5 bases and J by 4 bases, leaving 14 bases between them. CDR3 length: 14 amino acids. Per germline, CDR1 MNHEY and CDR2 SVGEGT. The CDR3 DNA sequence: TGTGCCAGCAGTCCCCCCATTACCGGAGAGACCCAGTACTTC. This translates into CASSPPITGETQYF.

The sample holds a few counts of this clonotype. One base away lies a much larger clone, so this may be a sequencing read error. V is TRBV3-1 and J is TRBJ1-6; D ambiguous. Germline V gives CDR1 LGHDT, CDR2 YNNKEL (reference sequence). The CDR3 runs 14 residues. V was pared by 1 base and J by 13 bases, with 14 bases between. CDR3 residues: CASSQAGLGLPLHF. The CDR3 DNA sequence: TGTGCCAGCAGCCAAGCCGGACTAGGTCTCCCCCTCCACTTT.